This T cell receptor (beta chain) was captured by sequencing in a study of blood T cell repertoires in COVID-19. Libraries were prepared by immunoSEQ multiplex PCR; TCRdb keeps only in-frame clonotypes and omits some of them. The sample contains 55,000 to 70,000 clones, approximately 90% of which appear only once. The CDR3 is 14 residues long. Germline values: CDR1 SGHTA, CDR2 FQGTGA. The V and J ends lost 8 bases and 5 bases, in that order; junction bases with no gene match: 5. This rearrangement joins TRBV7-3 to TRBJ2-1, with 11 positions matching TRBD2. This receptor was taken from a woman aged 35 to 49 who had recovered from COVID-19. Sample: PBMCs or T cells enriched from blood (not recorded which). The CDR3, as DNA: TGTGCCAGCGGTCTAGCGGGGGGTAACAATGAGCAGTTCTTC. Translation gives CASGLAGGNNEQFF.